Listed below are T cell receptor beta chains from one sample, sequenced in a study of blood T cell repertoires in COVID-19. Clones were sequenced by immunoSEQ multiplex PCR, and TCRdb holds only the in-frame ones, with some missing. The sample includes around 180,000 clones, 85% to 90% of them seen just once. The sequenced sample consisted of peripheral blood. These receptors all come from a man between 65 and 85 years old with active or convalescent COVID-19. Each CDR3 is given with its conserved first and last residue. Fields, in order: clone size, J gene, V gene, D gene, CDR3 protein, CDR3 DNA. A D gene is named only where the DNA matches it firmly. A clone size is listed for some rows: how often the clone was seen (once, few, many), or a class if it is expanded.

size: NA
J: TRBJ2-1
V: TRBV5-1
D: NA
CDR3: CASSPLQARNEQFF
DNA: TGCGCCAGCAGCCCCTTGCAGGCTCGGAATGAGCAGTTCTTC

size: NA
J: TRBJ2-1
V: TRBV29-1
D: NA
CDR3: CSVHGGSNEQFF
DNA: TGCAGCGTTCATGGAGGGTCTAATGAGCAGTTCTTC

size: NA
J: TRBJ1-2
V: TRBV5-4
D: TRBD1
CDR3: CASSKTGEGYGYTF
DNA: TGTGCCAGCAGCAAGACAGGGGAGGGATATGGCTACACCTTC

size: few
J: TRBJ2-7
V: TRBV18
D: NA
CDR3: CASSPYDSSYEQYF
DNA: TGTGCCAGCTCACCATATGACAGCTCCTACGAGCAGTACTTC

size: NA
J: TRBJ1-2
V: TRBV9
D: NA
CDR3: CASSSLGEGGHGYTF
DNA: TGTGCCAGCAGCTCCCTTGGGGAGGGGGGGCATGGCTACACCTTC

size: NA
J: TRBJ1-3
V: TRBV2
D: NA
CDR3: CAVARMGGNTIYF
DNA: TGTGCCGTGGCGAGGATGGGTGGAAACACCATATATTTT

size: NA
J: TRBJ2-7
V: TRBV7-2
D: NA
CDR3: CASTLSKGLPTYEQYF
DNA: TGTGCCAGCACCCTGTCTAAGGGGCTTCCCACCTACGAGCAGTACTTC

size: NA
J: TRBJ2-7
V: TRBV5-1
D: NA
CDR3: CASSEANEQYF
DNA: TGCGCCAGCAGCGAGGCAAACGAGCAGTACTTC

size: NA
J: TRBJ2-7
V: TRBV29-1
D: NA
CDR3: CSVVGGLGKSSYEQYF
DNA: TGCAGCGTTGTCGGGGGTCTCGGGAAGAGCTCCTACGAGCAGTACTTC

size: few
J: TRBJ1-4
V: TRBV4-1
D: NA
CDR3: CASSPRSDPSNEKLFF
DNA: TGCGCCAGCAGCCCAAGGAGCGACCCATCTAATGAAAAACTGTTTTTT

size: NA
J: TRBJ2-7
V: TRBV5-8
D: NA
CDR3: CASSRSAGLYEQYF
DNA: TGTGCCAGCAGCCGATCGGCCGGGTTATACGAGCAGTACTTC

size: NA
J: TRBJ1-4
V: TRBV4-3
D: NA
CDR3: CASSQRTSEKLFF
DNA: TGCGCCAGCAGCCAACGCACTAGTGAAAAACTGTTTTTT

size: NA
J: TRBJ2-7
V: TRBV7-2
D: TRBD1
CDR3: CASSSRTGRNYEQYF
DNA: TGTGCCAGCAGCTCCCGGACAGGGCGGAACTACGAGCAGTACTTC

size: NA
J: TRBJ1-2
V: TRBV30
D: TRBD1
CDR3: CAYTGDLTYYGYTF
DNA: TGTGCCTATACAGGGGATCTAACGTACTATGGCTACACCTTC

size: NA
J: TRBJ2-7
V: TRBV7-3
D: NA
CDR3: CASSFSGSSYEQYF
DNA: TGTGCCAGCAGCTTCTCCGGGAGCTCCTACGAGCAGTACTTC

size: NA
J: TRBJ2-5
V: TRBV30
D: TRBD2
CDR3: CAWSPGGAEETQYF
DNA: TGTGCCTGGAGTCCGGGGGGAGCGGAAGAGACCCAGTACTTC

size: NA
J: TRBJ1-1
V: TRBV7-8
D: TRBD1
CDR3: CASSYATGVTEAFF
DNA: TGTGCCAGCAGCTATGCGACAGGGGTAACTGAAGCTTTCTTT

size: NA
J: TRBJ1-5
V: TRBV18
D: TRBD1
CDR3: CASSPIGGQLNQPQHF
DNA: TGTGCCAGCTCACCAATAGGGGGACAGCTCAATCAGCCCCAGCATTTT

size: NA
J: TRBJ1-2
V: TRBV19
D: TRBD1
CDR3: CASSLQGATNYGYTF
DNA: TGTGCCAGTAGTCTTCAGGGGGCGACTAACTATGGCTACACCTTC

size: NA
J: TRBJ1-4
V: TRBV5-1
D: TRBD1
CDR3: CASSPDRGRTKLFF
DNA: TGCGCCAGCAGCCCGGACAGGGGAAGGACGAAACTGTTTTTT

size: NA
J: TRBJ1-1
V: TRBV11-2
D: NA
CDR3: CASSLTGGTEAFF
DNA: TGTGCCAGCAGCTTAACCGGGGGCACTGAAGCTTTCTTT

size: few
J: TRBJ2-2
V: TRBV27
D: NA
CDR3: CASSRTGAGELFF
DNA: TGTGCCAGCAGTCGCACAGGAGCCGGGGAGCTGTTTTTT

size: NA
J: TRBJ2-1
V: TRBV27
D: NA
CDR3: CASSLYRGSSYNEQFF
DNA: TGTGCCAGCAGTTTATATCGAGGATCTTCCTACAATGAGCAGTTCTTC